These 27 T cell receptor beta chains were sequenced from one sample in a study of cytomegalovirus exposure and HLA in healthy donors. 13 Jbeta primers and 60 Vbeta primers were used for the PCR. The assay was immunoSEQ multiplex PCR, and TCRdb's table has in-frame clones only and misses some. The table has around 150,000 clones, around 84% seen once. Sequenced: PBMCs. The receptors were gathered from a man between 45 and 60 years old in good health and CMV-seropositive.

V usage is TRBV18 and J usage is TRBJ2-7, with D possibly TRBD2 on 5 matching bases. Germline CDR1 KGHSH, CDR2 LQKENI. The CDR3 is made up of 13 amino acids. Trimming removed 0 bases at V and 4 bases at J, with 7 bases between. The CDR3 region is CASSPPSGYEQYV. CDR3 bases: TGTGCCAGCTCACCACCTTCGGGGTACGAGCAGTACGTC.

The chain has TRBV7-7 and TRBJ1-1; tentatively, D is TRBD1 (6 bases). Trimming left V 5 bases short and J 1 base short, with 8 bases between. This CDR3 spans 13 amino acids. Looked up from germline, CDR1 is SSHAT and CDR2 is FNYEAQ (reference sequence). CDR3 bases: TGTGCCAGCAGCACGGACAGGAACACTGAAGCTTTCTTT. This gives the protein CASSTDRNTEAFF.

The chain links TRBV30 to TRBJ1-3, with no clear D. In germline, CDR1 is GTSNPN, CDR2 SVGIG (reference sequence). This CDR3 spans 16 amino acids. V shed 2 bases and J shed 0 bases, with 14 bases lying between them. CDR3 residues: CAWSPGGPISGNTIYF. In DNA, the CDR3 is TGTGCCTGGAGTCCCGGCGGGCCGATCTCTGGAAACACCATATATTTT.

This chain's CDR3 is CASSHRDRVYEQYF. Written as DNA, the CDR3 is TGTGCCAGCAGCCACCGGGACAGAGTGTACGAGCAGTACTTC. V is TRBV7-9 and J is TRBJ2-7; 7 bases fit TRBD1. The CDR3 runs to 14 residues. V trimming: 5 bases; J trimming: 4 bases; junction bases outside the gene matches: 8. The V gene's germline CDR1 is SEHNR and CDR2 FQNEAQ (reference sequence).

The chain links TRBV13 to TRBJ2-1, with D hard to call. The CDR3 covers 16 residues. Germline loops: CDR1 PRHDT, CDR2 FYEKMQ (reference sequence). V dropped 5 bases and J dropped 0 bases, with 14 bases sitting between them. CDR3 loop: CASSPLGESSYNEQFF. CDR3 nucleotides: TGTGCCAGCAGCCCGTTGGGCGAAAGCTCCTACAATGAGCAGTTCTTC.

V gene TRBV5-1 combines with J gene TRBJ1-1, with a possible D match to TRBD1 (6 bases). The CDR3 totals 14 residues. In germline, CDR1 is SGHRS, CDR2 YFSETQ. Trimming pared 4 bases from V and 4 bases from J, leaving 14 bases between. Here the CDR3 reads CASSPGGAFTEAFF. The CDR3 DNA follows: TGCGCCAGCAGCCCCGGGGGGGCGTTCACTGAAGCTTTCTTT. The full variable domain, its missing parts supplied by reference TRBV5-1 and TRBJ1-1, is KAGVTQTPRYLIKTRGQQVTLSCSPISGHRSVSWYQQTPGQGLQFLFEYFSETQRNKGNFPGRFSGRQFSNSRSEMNVSTLELGDSALYLCASSPGGAFTEAFFGQGTRLTVV.

V is TRBV7-8 and J is TRBJ2-5; TRBD1 matches at 10 bases. The DNA end is a closer match to TRBJ2-7, so the J assignment may be wrong. Germline V gene data show CDR1 as SGHVS and CDR2 as FQNEAQ. This CDR3 is 16 amino acids long. The CDR3 coding sequence is TGTGCCAGCAGCCGCGAGGCGGGACAGGGGCTCTACGAGCAGTACTTC. Residues: CASSREAGQGLYEQYF.

V usage is TRBV5-6 and J usage is TRBJ1-5; D remains unclear. This CDR3 has 14 residues. Germline V gives CDR1 SGHDT, CDR2 YYEEEE. V dropped 5 bases and J dropped 6 bases, with 15 bases sitting between them. The CDR3 DNA reads TGTGCCAGCAGTTTGTACGCGTCCGGTCAGCCCCAGCATTTT. Its translation: CASSLYASGQPQHF. The full variable domain, completed using reference TRBV5-6 and TRBJ1-5, is DAGVTQSPTHLIKTRGQQVTLRCSPKSGHDTVSWYQQALGQGPQFIFQYYEEEERQRGNFPDRFSGHQFPNYSSELNVNALLLGDSALYLCASSLYASGQPQHFGDGTRLSIL.

As concerns this clone: One end of the junction does not line up with germline, which may come from a read error. The chain has TRBV29-1 and TRBJ1-3; D is undetermined. Germline V CDR1 and CDR2: SQVTM, ANQGSEA. The CDR3 consists of 14 residues. In DNA, the CDR3 is TGCAGCGTAGAAGGCAGGATCTCTGGAAACACCATATATTTT. Translation: CSVEGRISGNTIYF.

The rearrangement joins TRBV4-1 to TRBJ2-7; D may be TRBD1 (6 bases). The length of the CDR3 is 15 residues. Germline CDR1 MGHRA, CDR2 YSYEKL. V shed 6 bases and J shed 6 bases, with 21 bases lying between them. In DNA form, the CDR3 reads TGCGCCAGCAGACCAAGTTTGCAGGGGATGGGCGAGCAGTACTTC. As protein: CASRPSLQGMGEQYF.

V gene TRBV13 combines with J gene TRBJ1-1; D might be TRBD1 (6 bases). In germline, CDR1 is PRHDT, CDR2 FYEKMQ (reference sequence). The V end lost 4 bases, the J end lost 5 bases, and 14 bases lay between the germline ends. CDR3 length equals 14 residues. The CDR3, as DNA: TGTGCCAGCAGCTCACAGGGAGTTGGTACTGAAGCTTTCTTT. Translation gives CASSSQGVGTEAFF.

V and J are TRBV6-1 and TRBJ1-4; D is uncertain. V gave up 8 bases and J gave up 2 bases, with 6 bases separating them. Germline CDR1 MNHNS, CDR2 SASEGT. The CDR3 contains 12 residues. Written as DNA, the CDR3 is TGTGCCAGCTCAGGTACTAATGAAAAACTGTTTTTT. Translation gives CASSGTNEKLFF.

This sequence joins TRBV7-8 and TRBJ1-4, with D perhaps TRBD1 (5 bases). The CDR3 loop spans 15 amino acids. V lost 5 bases, J lost 4 bases, and 14 bases lay in between. Germline V CDR1 and CDR2: SGHVS, FQNEAQ. CDR3 residues: CASSGLGQGNEKLFF. DNA for the CDR3: TGTGCCAGCAGCGGGTTAGGGCAGGGTAATGAAAAACTGTTTTTT.

The rearrangement links TRBV5-8 to TRBJ1-5; TRBD1 might be the D (5 bases). From germline, CDR1 is SGHTS and CDR2 YDEGEE. V was cut by 7 bases and J by 9 bases, with 23 bases left in between. This CDR3 is 15 amino acids long. CDR3: CASGYGGAVIRPQHF. Written as DNA, the CDR3 is TGTGCCAGCGGATATGGTGGGGCAGTGATTCGGCCCCAGCATTTT.

The rearrangement joins TRBV2 to TRBJ1-1; no reliable D call. Per the germline V gene, CDR1 is SNHLY and CDR2 is FYNNEI. The V end lost 1 base, the J end lost 6 bases, and 15 bases lay between the germline ends. This CDR3 has 15 residues. The CDR3 is CASSEVIWGDAEAFF. The CDR3 nucleotides read TGTGCCAGCAGTGAAGTAATCTGGGGAGACGCTGAAGCTTTCTTT.

The chain has TRBV7-2 and TRBJ1-1, with D possibly TRBD1 on 5 matching bases. The CDR3 spans 14 residues. Germline CDR1 is SGHTA and CDR2 is FQGNSA. Trimming took off 4 bases at V and 1 base at J, with 10 bases between the two ends. CDR3 sequence: CASSSGHSNTEAFF. The CDR3 region has the DNA TGTGCCAGCAGCTCCGGACACTCGAACACTGAAGCTTTCTTT.

The chain is built from TRBV15 and TRBJ2-1, with D perhaps TRBD1 (6 bases). CDR3 length: 15 amino acids. Germline V gene sequence: CDR1 LNHNV, CDR2 YYDKDF (reference sequence). V lost 2 bases and J 4 bases, leaving 12 bases between the germline ends. The chain's CDR3 is CATSRSRQVYNEQFF. CDR3 DNA: TGTGCCACCAGCAGATCCCGACAGGTTTACAATGAGCAGTTCTTC.

This clone showed up just once. The chain joins TRBV10-3 to TRBJ2-1, with 9 bases matching TRBD1. In germline, CDR1 is ENHRY, CDR2 SYGVKD. Trimming removed 4 bases from V and 7 bases from J; junction bases left unmatched: 11. The CDR3 runs 16 residues. CDR3 loop: CAISGGTGSLGNEQFF. The CDR3 nucleotides are TGTGCCATCAGTGGTGGGACAGGGTCCCTTGGAAATGAGCAGTTCTTC.

In this sample, this clone turned up a few times. This rearrangement joins TRBV25-1 to TRBJ2-2; D uncertain. The CDR3 is made up of 14 amino acids. Per the germline V gene, CDR1 is MGHDK and CDR2 is SYGVNS. Trimming cost V 3 bases and J 1 base, with 6 bases left between them. The CDR3 bases are TGTGCCAGCAGTGAGGAGTGGAACACCGGGGAGCTGTTTTTT. It translates to CASSEEWNTGELFF.

Only a few counts were recorded for this clone. CDR3 in DNA: TGTGCCAGCAGTGACGACAGGAGACAGCCCCAGCATTTT. Amino acids: CASSDDRRQPQHF. The chain employs TRBV6-5 and TRBJ1-5, with TRBD1 as a possible D gene (6 bases). This CDR3 contains 13 residues. Germline V gene data show CDR1 as MNHEY and CDR2 as SVGAGI. The germline V and J ends were trimmed by 5 bases and 7 bases, with 12 bases remaining between them.

The chain joins TRBV27 to TRBJ2-3; TRBD1 aligns across 7 bases. J was trimmed by 2 bases and V by 0 bases; bases with no gene match: 5. The CDR3 consists of 16 residues. Germline assignment: CDR1 MNHEY and CDR2 SMNVEV (reference sequence). Here the CDR3 DNA reads TGTGCCAGCAGTTTATCGGGGACAGAAGCCACAGATACGCAGTATTTT. It specifies CASSLSGTEATDTQYF.

This chain links TRBV30 with TRBJ2-3; 16 bases line up with TRBD2. The trim removed 0 bases at V and 6 bases at J, leaving 6 bases unmatched. Germline V gene sequence: CDR1 GTSNPN, CDR2 SVGIG (reference sequence). The CDR3 spans 17 residues. CDR3 sequence (DNA): TGTGCCTGGAGTGTGTACGGGACTAGCGGGGGGGTGGATACGCAGTATTTT. This gives the protein CAWSVYGTSGGVDTQYF.

The V call is TRBV19, the J call TRBJ1-5; a possible D gene is TRBD1 (6 bases). Germline loops: CDR1 LNHDA, CDR2 SQIVND (reference sequence). V was trimmed by 4 bases and J by 6 bases, leaving 13 bases between them. CDR3 length: 14 amino acids. In nucleotides, the CDR3 is TGTGCCAGTAGTAAGCAGGGGTTGAGTCAGCCCCAGCATTTT. Translated, it gives CASSKQGLSQPQHF. The full variable domain, in which reference TRBV19 and TRBJ1-5 provide the parts outside the CDR3, is DGGITQSPKYLFRKEGQNVTLSCEQNLNHDAMYWYRQDPGQGLRLIYYSQIVNDFQKGDIAEGYSVSREKKESFPLTVTSAQKNPTAFYLCASSKQGLSQPQHFGDGTRLSIL.

J is TRBJ1-5 and V is TRBV6-5, with TRBD1 identical over 8 bases. The CDR3 consists of 14 residues. After removal of 4 bases from V and 4 bases from J, the junction contained 3 bases not matched to a gene. Germline values: CDR1 MNHEY, CDR2 SVGAGI. CDR3 region: CASSSDRVNQPQHF. CDR3 DNA: TGTGCCAGCAGTTCGGACAGGGTTAATCAGCCCCAGCATTTT.

V usage is TRBV9 and J usage is TRBJ2-5; TRBD2 matches at 7 bases. The germline CDR1 and CDR2 sequences are SGDLS and YYNGEE. The CDR3 is 17 amino acids. J gave up 2 bases and V 0 bases, and 10 bases lay outside the gene matches. The CDR3 coding sequence is TGTGCCAGCAGCGTAGCTTATTCGGGGGGAACACAAGAGACCCAGTACTTC. Translating gives CASSVAYSGGTQETQYF.

This chain links TRBV6-5 with TRBJ1-5; possible D gene TRBD1, 5 bases. Germline V lookup: CDR1 MNHEY, CDR2 SVGAGI. There are 16 residues in the CDR3. Trimming took 4 bases from V and 4 from J, leaving 17 bases between them. CDR3 sequence: CASSSLSDSLNQPQHF. CDR3 in DNA: TGTGCCAGCAGTTCTCTCAGTGACAGCCTGAATCAGCCCCAGCATTTT.

The chain has TRBV6-5 and TRBJ1-5; 10 bases fit TRBD1. With V trimmed by 6 bases and J by 5 bases, 4 bases remained unmatched. The CDR3 has 14 amino acids. Germline V lookup: CDR1 MNHEY, CDR2 SVGAGI. The CDR3 coding sequence is TGTGCCAGCAGACCGGGACAGGGGTATCAGCCCCAGCATTTT. Translating gives CASRPGQGYQPQHF.